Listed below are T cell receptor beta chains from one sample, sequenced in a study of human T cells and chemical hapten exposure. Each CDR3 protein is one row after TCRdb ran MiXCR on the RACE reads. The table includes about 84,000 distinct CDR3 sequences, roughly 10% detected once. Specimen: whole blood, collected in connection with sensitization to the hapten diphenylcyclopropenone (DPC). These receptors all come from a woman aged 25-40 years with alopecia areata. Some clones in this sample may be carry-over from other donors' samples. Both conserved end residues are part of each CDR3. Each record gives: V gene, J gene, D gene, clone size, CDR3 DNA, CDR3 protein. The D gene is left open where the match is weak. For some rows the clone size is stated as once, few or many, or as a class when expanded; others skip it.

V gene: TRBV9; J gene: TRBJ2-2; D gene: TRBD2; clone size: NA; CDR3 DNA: TGTGCCAGCAGCGAAGTAGCGGGAGGTGGAGGGGAGCTGTTTTTT; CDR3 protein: CASSEVAGGGGELFF
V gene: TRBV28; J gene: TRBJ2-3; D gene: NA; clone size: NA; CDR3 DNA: TGTGCCAGCAGTTCACCACAGGGGAGGAGGACAGATACGCAGTATTTT; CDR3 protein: CASSSPQGRRTDTQYF
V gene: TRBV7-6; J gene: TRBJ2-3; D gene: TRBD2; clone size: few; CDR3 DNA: TGTGCCAGCAGCATGACTAGCGGGAAGGGTACAGATACGCAGTATTTT; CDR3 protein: CASSMTSGKGTDTQYF
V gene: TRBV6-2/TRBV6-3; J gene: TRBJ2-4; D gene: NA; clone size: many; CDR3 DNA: TGTGCCAGCAGTTACGCGGCGGGCTCAGGATTTCTAGCCAAAAACATTCAGTACTTC; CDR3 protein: CASSYAAGSGFLAKNIQYF
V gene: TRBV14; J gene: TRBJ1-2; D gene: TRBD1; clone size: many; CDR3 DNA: TGTGCCAGCAGCCAGGACAGGAGCTATGGCTACACCTTC; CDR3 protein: CASSQDRSYGYTF
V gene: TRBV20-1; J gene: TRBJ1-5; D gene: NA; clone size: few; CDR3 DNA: TGCAGTGCTAGAGATAGCAATCAGCCCCAGCATTTT; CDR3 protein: CSARDSNQPQHF
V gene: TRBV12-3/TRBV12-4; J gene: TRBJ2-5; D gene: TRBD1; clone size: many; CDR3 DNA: TGTGCCAGCAGCCCGACAGGGGGCCAAGAGACCCAGTACTTC; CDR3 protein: CASSPTGGQETQYF
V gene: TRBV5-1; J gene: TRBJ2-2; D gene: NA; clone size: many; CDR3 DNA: TGCGCCAGCAGCTTTTCTCCGGGGCCCGGGGAGCTGTTTTTT; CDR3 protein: CASSFSPGPGELFF
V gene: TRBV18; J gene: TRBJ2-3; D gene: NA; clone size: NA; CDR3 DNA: TGTGCCAGCTCACCAAGGGACGGAAGTAGCACAGATACGCAGTATTTT; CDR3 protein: CASSPRDGSSTDTQYF
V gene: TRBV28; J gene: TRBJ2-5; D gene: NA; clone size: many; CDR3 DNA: TGTGCCAGCAGTTTCGTATTGGGGACCGACTCAGGGAGCCAAGAGACCCAGTACTTC; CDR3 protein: CASSFVLGTDSGSQETQYF
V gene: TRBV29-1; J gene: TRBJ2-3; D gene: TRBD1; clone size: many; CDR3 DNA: TGCAGCGTTTACAGGGGGGCCACAGATACGCAGTATTTT; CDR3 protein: CSVYRGATDTQYF
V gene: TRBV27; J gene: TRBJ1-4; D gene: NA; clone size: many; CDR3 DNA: TGTGCCAGCAGTTTTTTGGGTAAACTGTTTTTT; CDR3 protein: CASSFLGKLFF
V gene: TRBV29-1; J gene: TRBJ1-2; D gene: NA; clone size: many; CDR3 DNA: TGCAGCATGGGAGGGGACTATGGCTACACCTTC; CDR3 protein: CSMGGDYGYTF
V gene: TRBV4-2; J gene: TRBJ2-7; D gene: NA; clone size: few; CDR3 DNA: TGTGCCAGCAGCCAAGATTCGGGTCGCTACGAGCAGTACTTC; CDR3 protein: CASSQDSGRYEQYF
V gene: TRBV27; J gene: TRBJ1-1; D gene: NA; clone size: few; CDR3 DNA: TGTGCCAGCAGTAAACTTCCGAACACTGAAGCTTTCTTT; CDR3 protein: CASSKLPNTEAFF
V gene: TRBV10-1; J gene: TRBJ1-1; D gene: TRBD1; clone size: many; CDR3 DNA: TGCGCCAGCAGCAACGGACAGGGGATGAACACTGAAGCTTTCTTT; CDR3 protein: CASSNGQGMNTEAFF
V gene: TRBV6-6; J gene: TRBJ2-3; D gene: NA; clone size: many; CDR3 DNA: TGTGCCAGCGGGGTGGCATCACGAACCGTCACAGATACGCAGTATTTT; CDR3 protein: CASGVASRTVTDTQYF
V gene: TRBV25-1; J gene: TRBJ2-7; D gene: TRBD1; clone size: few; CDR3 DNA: TGTGCCAGCAGTAGCACAGGGGGCGGCTCCTCGGGGGGCTACGAGCAGTACTTC; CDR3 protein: CASSSTGGGSSGGYEQYF
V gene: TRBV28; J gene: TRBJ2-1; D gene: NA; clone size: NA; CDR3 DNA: TGTGCCAGCAGTCCCCTGACTACCCCGATTAGCAATGAGCAGTTCTTC; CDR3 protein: CASSPLTTPISNEQFF
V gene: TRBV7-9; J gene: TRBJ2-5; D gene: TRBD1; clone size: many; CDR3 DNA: TGTGCCAGCAGTAGCCGGGACAGGGGGCTTTTGGCCCAGTACTTC; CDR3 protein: CASSSRDRGLLAQYF
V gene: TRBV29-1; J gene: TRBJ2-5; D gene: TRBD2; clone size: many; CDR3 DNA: TGCAGCGTTGAACGGGGGGAAGCGGAGACCCAGTACTTC; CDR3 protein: CSVERGEAETQYF
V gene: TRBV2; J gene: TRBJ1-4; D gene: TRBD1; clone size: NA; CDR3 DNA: TGTGCCAGCAGGTCGACAGGGGCTAATGAAAAACTGTTTTTT; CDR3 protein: CASRSTGANEKLFF
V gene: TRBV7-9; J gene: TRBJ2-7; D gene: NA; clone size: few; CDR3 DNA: TGTGCCAGCAGCTTAGGAGCAGGGGCTGACGAGCAGTACTTC; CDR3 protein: CASSLGAGADEQYF
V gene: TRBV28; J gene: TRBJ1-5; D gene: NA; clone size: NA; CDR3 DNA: TGTGCCAGCAGTTCGCTCGCCACATATCAGCCCCAGCATTTT; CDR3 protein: CASSSLATYQPQHF
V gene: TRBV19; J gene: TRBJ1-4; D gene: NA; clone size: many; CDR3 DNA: TGTGCCAGTAGTAACGGACAAGCAACTAATGAAAAACTGTTTTTT; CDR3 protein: CASSNGQATNEKLFF
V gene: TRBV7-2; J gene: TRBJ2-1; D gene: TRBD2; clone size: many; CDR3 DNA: TGTGCCAGCAGCTTAGGGCCAGGGGCAGGTAGCGGGAGGGCGAGGAATGAGCAGTTCTTC; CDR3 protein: CASSLGPGAGSGRARNEQFF
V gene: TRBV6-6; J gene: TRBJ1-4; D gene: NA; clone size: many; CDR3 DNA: TGTGCCAGCAGTTACCGTCCGACTCCCTTAGCTAATGAAAAACTGTTTTTT; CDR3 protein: CASSYRPTPLANEKLFF
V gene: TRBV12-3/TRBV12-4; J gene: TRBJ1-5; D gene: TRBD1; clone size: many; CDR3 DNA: TGTGCCAGCAGCCGTCGCGGACAGGGAGGGAAAGGTAATCAGCCCCAGCATTTT; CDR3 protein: CASSRRGQGGKGNQPQHF
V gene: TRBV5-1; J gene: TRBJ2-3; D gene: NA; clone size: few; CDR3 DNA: TGCGCCAGCAGCCCCGGACTGACGCCCACAGATACGCAGTATTTT; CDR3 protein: CASSPGLTPTDTQYF
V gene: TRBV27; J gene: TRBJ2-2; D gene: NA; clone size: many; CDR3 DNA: TGTGCCAGCAGTATCTCAAGGACGGTGAACACCGGGGAGCTGTTTTTT; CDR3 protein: CASSISRTVNTGELFF
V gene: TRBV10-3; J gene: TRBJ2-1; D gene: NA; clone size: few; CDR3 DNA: TGTGCCATCAAGGGGTCAAATGAGCAGTTCTTC; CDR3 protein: CAIKGSNEQFF
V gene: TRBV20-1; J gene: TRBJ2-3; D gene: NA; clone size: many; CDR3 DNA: TGCAGTGCTAGAGCTACTAGCACAGATACGCAGTATTTT; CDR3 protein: CSARATSTDTQYF
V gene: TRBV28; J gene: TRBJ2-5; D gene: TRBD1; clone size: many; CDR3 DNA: TGTGCCAGCAGTTTTGGCAGGGGGTACCAAGAGACCCAGTACTTC; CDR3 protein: CASSFGRGYQETQYF
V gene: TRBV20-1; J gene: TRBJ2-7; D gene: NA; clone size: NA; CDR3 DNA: TGCAGTGCTGCACACAGGGAATTCTACGAGCAGTACTTC; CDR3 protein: CSAAHREFYEQYF
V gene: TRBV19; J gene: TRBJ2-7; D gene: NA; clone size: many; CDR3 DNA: TGTGCCAGTTCTCAACTCAATCACTACGAGCAGTACTTC; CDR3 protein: CASSQLNHYEQYF
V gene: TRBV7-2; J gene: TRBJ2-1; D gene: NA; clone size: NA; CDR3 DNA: TGTGCCAGCAGCTTTAGCGGCTACAATGAGCAGTTCTTC; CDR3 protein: CASSFSGYNEQFF
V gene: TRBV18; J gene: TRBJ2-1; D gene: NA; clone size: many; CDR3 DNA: TGTGCCAGCTCACCAAGCCGGGACAATGAGCAGTTCTTC; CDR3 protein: CASSPSRDNEQFF
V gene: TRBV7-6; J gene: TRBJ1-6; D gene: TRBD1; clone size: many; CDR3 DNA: TGTGCCAGCAGCTTAACGTCAGGGACAGGGGGCTTTTCACCCCTCCACTTT; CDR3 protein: CASSLTSGTGGFSPLHF
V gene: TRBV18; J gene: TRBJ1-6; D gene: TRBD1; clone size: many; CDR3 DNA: TGTGCCAGCTCACCCTCGACAGGGGAGAATTCACCCCTCCACTTT; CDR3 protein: CASSPSTGENSPLHF
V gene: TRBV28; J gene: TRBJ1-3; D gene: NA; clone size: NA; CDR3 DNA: TGTGCCAGTATCGACGGCCCTTCTGGAAACACCATATATTTT; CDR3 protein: CASIDGPSGNTIYF
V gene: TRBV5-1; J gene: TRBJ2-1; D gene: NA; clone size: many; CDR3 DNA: TGCGCCAGCAGCCCCCGGGACTCATCCTACAATGAGCAGTTCTTC; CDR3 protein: CASSPRDSSYNEQFF
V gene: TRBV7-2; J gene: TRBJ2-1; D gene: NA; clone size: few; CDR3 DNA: TGTGCCAGCAGCTTAAGGCAGAGTGTTTTCGCCGGGGAGCAGTTCTTC; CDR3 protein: CASSLRQSVFAGEQFF
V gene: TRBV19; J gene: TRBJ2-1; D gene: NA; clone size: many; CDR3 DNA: TGTGCCAGTAGTAGTTTAGCTTGGGGTGAGCAGTTCTTC; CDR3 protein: CASSSLAWGEQFF
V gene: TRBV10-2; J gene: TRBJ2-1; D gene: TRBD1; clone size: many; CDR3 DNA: TGCGCCAGCAGTGAGGACAGGGAATTCTCCTACAATGAGCAGTTCTTC; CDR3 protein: CASSEDREFSYNEQFF
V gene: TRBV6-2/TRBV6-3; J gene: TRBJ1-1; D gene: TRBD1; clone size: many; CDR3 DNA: TGTGCCACTCGTCTAGGACAGGGGGCGTCCACTGAAGCTTTCTTT; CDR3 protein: CATRLGQGASTEAFF